This T cell receptor beta chain was identified during a study of shared clonotypes between healthy human individuals (dated by TCRdb to the early 2020s). For context, the study as a whole: A couple of women and a few men aged 18 to 49 years were included in the cohort. Blood TCR repertoires of five healthy adults were deeply sequenced to estimate repertoire size and the extent of clonotype sharing between individuals. Different laboratories and diverse techniques were used to prepare libraries and sequence TCR repertoires, to increase sequencing depth and limit assay-specific biases. Each donor's leukapheresis produced roughly between roughly 0.9 and 9 billion PBMCs. For each donor, CD4 naive and CD4 memory were each given three plates, CD8 naive was given two plates, and CD8 memory was given one plate.

In the case of this clone: The specificity of this receptor is unknown. Base-call qualities are not available, and no considerably larger clone is one nucleotide away.

General conclusions and limits of the study: Estimated clonotype richness was generally larger for naive than for memory subsets. Sharing across a few donors was observed for around 5% of naive CD4, 3.5% of naive CD8, about 2.3% of memory CD4, and roughly 0.4% of memory CD8 clonotypes. Pairwise subsampling indicated that sequencing depth was expected to affect the degree of clonotype sharing among donors. The genetic and exposure-history diversity represented was limited by the small number of donors. Sampling was restricted to blood, and TCR repertoires in tissue are likely to differ from TCR repertoires in blood. Compared with non-shared clonotypes, clonotypes shared by all four sorted-subset donors had higher generation probabilities. Incomplete sequencing was indicated by rarefaction of sorted-subset datasets, despite the large sequencing depth.

Using the deep immunoSEQ assay, TCR CDR3 regions were amplified from genomic DNA by multiplex PCR. Extracted genomic DNA from each cell subset was spread evenly across all wells of several immunoSEQ 96-well plates, with each plate serving as a replicate. For sorted subsets, 150 to 250 ng genomic DNA, equal to 30,000 or so T cell genomes, was loaded into each replicate PCR. The purified libraries were quantified using a Qubit 3.0 fluorometer, sized with a Bioanalyzer 2100, and then quantified again using the KAPA Library Quantification kit. Every immunoSEQ 96-well plate was sequenced on a separate single-read 150-cycle Illumina NextSeq 550 flow cell. Turning to the authors' computational methods: Because the immunoSEQ output included only junctional sequences and no quality scores, the filtering could not be the same as the filtering used for full-length reads. To assign V/J genes and CDR3, sequences were annotated against IMGT germline references using PyIR, a Python wrapper for IgBLAST v1.9. Reads with weak V/J assignments (E-value above 1e-6), missing CDR3, stop codons, out-of-frame junctions, or ambiguous translated residues were removed. A V3J clonotype was defined by an identical inferred V gene, J gene, and CDR3 amino acid sequence. The percentage overlap between two repertoires was calculated by dividing the number of shared unique clonotypes by the size of the smaller repertoire. Richness of each repertoire was evaluated using RTK rarefaction, the Chao1 estimator, and Recon v2.1 estimates of unobserved clonotypes. Generation probabilities were computed with OLGA for all TCRbeta clonotypes obtained by the gDNA method from several donors. As stored in TCRdb, this immuneACCESS dataset retains in-frame rearrangements with V and J assigned. A fraction of the clones does not appear; measured against another copy, unresolved V genes explain less than half of the discrepancy, and the remainder lacks a known reason. V and J calls and clone size are those listed in that table; D and trimming were worked out from the DNA. For this sample there are more than 2,000,000 clones; 85% to 95% appear just once. The top ten hold about 0.13% of the sample.

The donors were healthy, HIV-negative adults who had no recently reported acute infections or vaccinations. Every donor was a Caucasian adult living in Nashville, Tennessee, USA. CD4+ T cells were enriched through magnetic negative selection, after which naive cells were positively selected on CD45RA and the remaining negative fraction served as the memory subset. Blood was obtained by leukapheresis, after which PBMCs were separated by Ficoll-Histopaque density gradient centrifugation and cryopreserved in liquid nitrogen vapor phase. Analytical flow cytometry was used to check the purity and quantity of every magnetically sorted T cell population. Each sorted fraction had its genomic DNA isolated and then quantified by UV absorbance on a Nanodrop 2000c. The sequence came from a man between 18 and 29 years old in good health. The specimen was naive CD4+ T cells sorted from blood. The label giving this sample's cell subset or site can be read as: CD45RA+ positively selected.

The CDR3 is CASGARAVNQPQHF. Here is the DNA: TGTGCCAGCGGGGCGAGGGCAGTCAATCAGCCCCAGCATTTT. Recombination linked TRBV6-4 to TRBJ1-5, with TRBD1 perhaps the D gene, on 5 matching bases. There are 14 amino acids in the CDR3, from cysteine to phenylalanine inclusive. CDR3 DNA is the only sequence kept; it has 42 bases, read in frame from the first base. The germline V gene encodes CDR1 MRHNA and CDR2 SNTAGT. V is reduced by 8 bases and J by 3 bases, leaving a spacing of 14 bases between them.